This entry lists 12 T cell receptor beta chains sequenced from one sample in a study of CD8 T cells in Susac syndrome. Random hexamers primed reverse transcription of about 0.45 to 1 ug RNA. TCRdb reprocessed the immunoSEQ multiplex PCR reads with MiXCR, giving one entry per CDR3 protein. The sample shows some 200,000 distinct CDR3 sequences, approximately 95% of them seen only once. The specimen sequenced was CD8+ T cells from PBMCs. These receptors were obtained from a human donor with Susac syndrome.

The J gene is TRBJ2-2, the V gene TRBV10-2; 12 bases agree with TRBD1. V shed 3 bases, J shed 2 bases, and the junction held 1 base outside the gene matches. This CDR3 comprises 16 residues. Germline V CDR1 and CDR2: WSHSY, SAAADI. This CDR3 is CASSEGTGGNTGELFF. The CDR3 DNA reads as TGCGCCAGCAGTGAAGGGACAGGGGGCAACACCGGGGAGCTGTTTTTT.

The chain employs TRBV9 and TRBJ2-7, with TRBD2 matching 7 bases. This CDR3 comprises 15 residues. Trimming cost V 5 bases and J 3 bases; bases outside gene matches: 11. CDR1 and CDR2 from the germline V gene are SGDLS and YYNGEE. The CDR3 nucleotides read TGTGCCAGCAGTATGGAAGCGGGATTATACTACGAGCAGTACTTC. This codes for CASSMEAGLYYEQYF.

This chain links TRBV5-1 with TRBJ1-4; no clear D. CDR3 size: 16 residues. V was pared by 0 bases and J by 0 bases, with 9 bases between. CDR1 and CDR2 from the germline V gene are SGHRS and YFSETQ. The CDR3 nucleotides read TGCGCCAGCAGCTTGGAAGTTGGAGCAACTAATGAAAAACTGTTTTTT. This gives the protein CASSLEVGATNEKLFF. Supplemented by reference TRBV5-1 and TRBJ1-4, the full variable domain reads KAGVTQTPRYLIKTRGQQVTLSCSPISGHRSVSWYQQTPGQGLQFLFEYFSETQRNKGNFPGRFSGRQFSNSRSEMNVSTLELGDSALYLCASSLEVGATNEKLFFGSGTQLSVL.

CDR3 sequence (DNA): TGTGCCAGCAGCCAACTAGGGACTCGGGGGACAGATACGCAGTATTTT. The encoded protein is CASSQLGTRGTDTQYF. The J gene is TRBJ2-3, the V gene TRBV13; the D gene is possibly TRBD2 (6 bases). This CDR3 is built from 16 residues. Germline CDR1 and CDR2: PRHDT and FYEKMQ (reference sequence). V was clipped by 5 bases and J by 3 bases, with 18 bases between them. Supplemented by reference TRBV13 and TRBJ2-3, the full variable domain reads AAGVIQSPRHLIKEKRETATLKCYPIPRHDTVYWYQQGPGQDPQFLISFYEKMQSDKGSIPDRFSAQQFSDYHSELNMSSLELGDSALYFCASSQLGTRGTDTQYFGPGTRLTVL.

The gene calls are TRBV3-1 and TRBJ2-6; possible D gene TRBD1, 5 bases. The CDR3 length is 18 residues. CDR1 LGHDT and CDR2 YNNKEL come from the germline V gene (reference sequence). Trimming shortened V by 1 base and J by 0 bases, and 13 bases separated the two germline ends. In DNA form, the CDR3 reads TGTGCCAGCAGCCAAGTAGGGGCAGGTAGCTCTGGGGCCAACGTCCTGACTTTC. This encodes CASSQVGAGSSGANVLTF.

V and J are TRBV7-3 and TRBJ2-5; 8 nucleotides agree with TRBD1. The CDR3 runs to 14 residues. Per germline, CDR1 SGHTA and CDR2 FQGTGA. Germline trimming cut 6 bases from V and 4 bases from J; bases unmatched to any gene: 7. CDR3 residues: CASSPTGGPETQYF. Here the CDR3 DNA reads TGTGCCAGCAGTCCAACAGGGGGGCCAGAGACCCAGTACTTC.

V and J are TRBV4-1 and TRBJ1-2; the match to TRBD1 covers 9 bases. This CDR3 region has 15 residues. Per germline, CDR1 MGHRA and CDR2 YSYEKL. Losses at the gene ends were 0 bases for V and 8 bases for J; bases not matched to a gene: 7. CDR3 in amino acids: CASSQDEQGALGYTF. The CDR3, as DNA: TGCGCCAGCAGCCAAGATGAACAGGGGGCGTTAGGCTACACCTTC.

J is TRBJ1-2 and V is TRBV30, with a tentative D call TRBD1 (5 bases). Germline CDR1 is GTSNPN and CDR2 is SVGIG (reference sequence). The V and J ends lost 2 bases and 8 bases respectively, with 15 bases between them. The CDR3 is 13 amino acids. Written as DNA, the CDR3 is TGTGCCTGGAGTTCCTTTGGAGGGGACGGCTACACCTTC. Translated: CAWSSFGGDGYTF.

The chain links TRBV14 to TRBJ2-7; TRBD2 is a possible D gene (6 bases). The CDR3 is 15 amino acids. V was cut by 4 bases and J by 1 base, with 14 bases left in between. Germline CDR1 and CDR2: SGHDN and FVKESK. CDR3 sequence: CASSPLFGLSYEQYF. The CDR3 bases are TGTGCCAGCAGCCCGCTTTTTGGACTATCCTACGAGCAGTACTTC.

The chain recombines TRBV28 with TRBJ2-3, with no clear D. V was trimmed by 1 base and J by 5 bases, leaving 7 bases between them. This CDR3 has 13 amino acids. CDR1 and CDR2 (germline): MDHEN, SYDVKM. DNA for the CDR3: TGTGCCAGCAGTTTATTAAGGGTAGATACGCAGTATTTT. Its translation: CASSLLRVDTQYF.

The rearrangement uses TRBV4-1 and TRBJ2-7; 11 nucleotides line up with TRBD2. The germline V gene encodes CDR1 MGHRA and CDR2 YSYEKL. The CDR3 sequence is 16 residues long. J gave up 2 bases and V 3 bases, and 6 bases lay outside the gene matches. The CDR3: CASSHPGTSGTYEQYF. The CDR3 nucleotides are TGCGCCAGCAGCCACCCCGGGACTAGCGGTACCTACGAGCAGTACTTC.

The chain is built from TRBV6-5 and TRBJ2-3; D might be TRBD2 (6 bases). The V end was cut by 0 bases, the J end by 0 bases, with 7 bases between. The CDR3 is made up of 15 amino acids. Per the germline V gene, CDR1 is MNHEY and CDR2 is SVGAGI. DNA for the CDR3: TGTGCCAGCAGTTACTCTGGGAGGAGCACAGATACGCAGTATTTT. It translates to CASSYSGRSTDTQYF.